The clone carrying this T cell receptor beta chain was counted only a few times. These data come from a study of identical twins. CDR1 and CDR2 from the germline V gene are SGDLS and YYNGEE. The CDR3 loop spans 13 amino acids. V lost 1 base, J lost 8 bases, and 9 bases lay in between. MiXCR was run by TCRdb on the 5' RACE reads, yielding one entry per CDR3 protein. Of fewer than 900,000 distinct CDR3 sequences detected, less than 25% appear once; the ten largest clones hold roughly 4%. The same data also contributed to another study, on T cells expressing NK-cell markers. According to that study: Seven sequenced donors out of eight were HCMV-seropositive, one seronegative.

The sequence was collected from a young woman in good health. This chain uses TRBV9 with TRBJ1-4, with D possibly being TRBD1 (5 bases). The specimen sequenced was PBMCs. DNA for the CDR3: TGTGCCAGCAGCGTACAGGGCAGGGAAAAACTGTTTTTT. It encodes CASSVQGREKLFF.